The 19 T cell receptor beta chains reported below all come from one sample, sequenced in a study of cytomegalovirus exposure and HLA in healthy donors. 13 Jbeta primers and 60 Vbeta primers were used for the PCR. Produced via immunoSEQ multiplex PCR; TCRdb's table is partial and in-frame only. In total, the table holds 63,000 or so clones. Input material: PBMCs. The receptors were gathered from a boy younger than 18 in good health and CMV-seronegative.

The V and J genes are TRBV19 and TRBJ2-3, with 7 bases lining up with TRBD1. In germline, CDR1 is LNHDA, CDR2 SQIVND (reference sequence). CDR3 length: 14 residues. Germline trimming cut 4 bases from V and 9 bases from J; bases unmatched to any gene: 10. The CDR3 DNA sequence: TGTGCCAGTAGTACCGACCAGACAGGGAACACGCAGTATTTT. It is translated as CASSTDQTGNTQYF.

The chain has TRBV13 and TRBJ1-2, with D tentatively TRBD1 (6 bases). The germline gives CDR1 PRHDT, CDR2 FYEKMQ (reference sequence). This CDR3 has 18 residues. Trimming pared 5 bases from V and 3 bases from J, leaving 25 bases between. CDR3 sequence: CASSLRRQVGSAYYGYTF. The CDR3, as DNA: TGTGCCAGCAGCCTCCGGCGACAGGTGGGGTCTGCCTACTATGGCTACACCTTC.

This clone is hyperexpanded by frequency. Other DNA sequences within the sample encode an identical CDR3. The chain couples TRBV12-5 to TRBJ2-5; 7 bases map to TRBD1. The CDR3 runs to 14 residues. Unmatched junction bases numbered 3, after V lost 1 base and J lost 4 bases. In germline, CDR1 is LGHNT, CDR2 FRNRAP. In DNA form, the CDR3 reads TGTGCTAGTGGTTTGGGAGGGACAGCAGAGACCCAGTACTTC. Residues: CASGLGGTAETQYF.

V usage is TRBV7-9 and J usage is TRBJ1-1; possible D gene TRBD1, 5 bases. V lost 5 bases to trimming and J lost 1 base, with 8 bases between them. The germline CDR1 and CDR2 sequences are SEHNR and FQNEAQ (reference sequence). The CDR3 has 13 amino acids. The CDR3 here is CASSPGQNTEAFF. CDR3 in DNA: TGTGCCAGCAGCCCTGGACAGAACACTGAAGCTTTCTTT.

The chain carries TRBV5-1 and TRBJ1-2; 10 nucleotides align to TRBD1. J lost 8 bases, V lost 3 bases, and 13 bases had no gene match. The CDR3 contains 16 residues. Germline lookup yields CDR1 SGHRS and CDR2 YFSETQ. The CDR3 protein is CASSSSPGTGADGYTF. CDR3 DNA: TGCGCCAGCAGCTCCAGTCCCGGGACAGGGGCAGACGGCTACACCTTC.

In DNA form, the CDR3 reads TGTGCCAGCAGCCCGCAGGACAGGGAGATAGGCTACACCTTC. Translating it yields CASSPQDREIGYTF. V is TRBV7-2 and J is TRBJ1-2; 8 nucleotides agree with TRBD1. J was trimmed by 8 bases and V by 5 bases; bases with no gene match: 10. CDR1 is SGHTA and CDR2 is FQGNSA in the germline V gene. The CDR3 is made up of 14 amino acids.

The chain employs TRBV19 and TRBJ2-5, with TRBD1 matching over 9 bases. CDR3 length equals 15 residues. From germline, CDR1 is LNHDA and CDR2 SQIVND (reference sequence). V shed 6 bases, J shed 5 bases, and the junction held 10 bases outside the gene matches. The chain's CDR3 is CASSPGTGFVETQYF. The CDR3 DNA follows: TGTGCCAGTAGCCCTGGGACAGGGTTTGTGGAGACCCAGTACTTC.

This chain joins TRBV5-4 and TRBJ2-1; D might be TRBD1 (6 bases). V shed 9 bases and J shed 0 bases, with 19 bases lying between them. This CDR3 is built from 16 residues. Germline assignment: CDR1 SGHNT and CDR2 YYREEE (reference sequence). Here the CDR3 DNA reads TGTGCCATCCCAGCTGAGGTAGGGGGCTCCTACAATGAGCAGTTCTTC. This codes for CAIPAEVGGSYNEQFF.

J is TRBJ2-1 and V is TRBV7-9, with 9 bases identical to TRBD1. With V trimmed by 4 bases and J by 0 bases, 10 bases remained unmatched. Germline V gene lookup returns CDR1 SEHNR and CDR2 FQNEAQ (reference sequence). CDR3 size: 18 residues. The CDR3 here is CASSSRTGATSSYNEQFF. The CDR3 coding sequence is TGTGCCAGCAGCTCCAGGACAGGGGCGACCAGCTCCTACAATGAGCAGTTCTTC. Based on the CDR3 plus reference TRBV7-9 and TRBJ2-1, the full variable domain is DTGVSQNPRHKITKRGQNVTFRCDPISEHNRLYWYRQTLGQGPEFLTYFQNEAQLEKSRLLSDRFSAERPKGSFSTLEIQRTEQGDSAMYLCASSSRTGATSSYNEQFFGPGTRLTVL.

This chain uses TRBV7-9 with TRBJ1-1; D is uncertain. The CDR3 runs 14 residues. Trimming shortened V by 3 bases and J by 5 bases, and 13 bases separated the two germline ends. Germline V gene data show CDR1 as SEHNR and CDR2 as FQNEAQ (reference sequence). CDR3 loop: CASSFSHPGTEAFF. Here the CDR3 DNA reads TGTGCCAGCAGCTTCTCTCACCCGGGAACTGAAGCTTTCTTT.

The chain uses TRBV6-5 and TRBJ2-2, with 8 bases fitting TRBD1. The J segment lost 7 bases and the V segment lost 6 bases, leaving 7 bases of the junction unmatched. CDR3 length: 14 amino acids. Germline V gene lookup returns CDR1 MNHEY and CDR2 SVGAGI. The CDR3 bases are TGTGCCAGCAGCCATGACAGGGGTGTCGGGGAGCTGTTTTTT. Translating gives CASSHDRGVGELFF.

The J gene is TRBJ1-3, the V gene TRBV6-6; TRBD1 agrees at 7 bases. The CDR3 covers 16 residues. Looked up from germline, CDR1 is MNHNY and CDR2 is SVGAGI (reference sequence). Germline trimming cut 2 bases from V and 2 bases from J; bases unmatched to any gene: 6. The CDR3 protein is CASSYNRDSTGNTIYF. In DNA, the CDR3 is TGTGCCAGCAGTTACAACCGGGACAGCACTGGAAACACCATATATTTT.

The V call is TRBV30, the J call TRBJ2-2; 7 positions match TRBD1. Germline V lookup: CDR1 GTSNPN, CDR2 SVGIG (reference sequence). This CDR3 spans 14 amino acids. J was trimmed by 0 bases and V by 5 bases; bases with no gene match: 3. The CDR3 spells CAWQGGTNTGELFF. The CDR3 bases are TGTGCCTGGCAAGGGGGCACGAACACCGGGGAGCTGTTTTTT.

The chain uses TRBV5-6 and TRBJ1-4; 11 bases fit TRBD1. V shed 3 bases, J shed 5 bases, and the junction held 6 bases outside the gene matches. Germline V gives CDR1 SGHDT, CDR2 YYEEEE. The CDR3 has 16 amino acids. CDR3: CASSWGTGGVNEKLFF. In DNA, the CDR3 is TGTGCCAGCAGCTGGGGGACAGGGGGAGTAAATGAAAAACTGTTTTTT.

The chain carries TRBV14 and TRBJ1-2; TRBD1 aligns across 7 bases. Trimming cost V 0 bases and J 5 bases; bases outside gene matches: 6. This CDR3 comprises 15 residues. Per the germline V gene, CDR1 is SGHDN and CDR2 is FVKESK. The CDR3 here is CASSQDRGGWYGYTF. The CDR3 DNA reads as TGTGCCAGCAGCCAAGATCGAGGGGGCTGGTATGGCTACACCTTC.

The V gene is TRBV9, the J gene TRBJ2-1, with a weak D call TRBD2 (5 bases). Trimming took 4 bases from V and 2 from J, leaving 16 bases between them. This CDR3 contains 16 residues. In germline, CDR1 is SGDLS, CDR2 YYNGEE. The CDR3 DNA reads TGTGCCAGCAGCTTCGGAGAGGGTCGGACCTACAATGAGCAGTTCTTC. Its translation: CASSFGEGRTYNEQFF.

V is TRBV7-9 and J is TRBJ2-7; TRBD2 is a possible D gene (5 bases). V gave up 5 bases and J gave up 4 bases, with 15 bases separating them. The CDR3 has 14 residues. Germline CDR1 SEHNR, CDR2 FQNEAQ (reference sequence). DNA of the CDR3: TGTGCCAGCAGCGTCGTGACTACAGAATACGAGCAGTACTTC. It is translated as CASSVVTTEYEQYF. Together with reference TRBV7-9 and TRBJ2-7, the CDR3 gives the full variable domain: DTGVSQNPRHKITKRGQNVTFRCDPISEHNRLYWYRQTLGQGPEFLTYFQNEAQLEKSRLLSDRFSAERPKGSFSTLEIQRTEQGDSAMYLCASSVVTTEYEQYFGPGTRLTVT.

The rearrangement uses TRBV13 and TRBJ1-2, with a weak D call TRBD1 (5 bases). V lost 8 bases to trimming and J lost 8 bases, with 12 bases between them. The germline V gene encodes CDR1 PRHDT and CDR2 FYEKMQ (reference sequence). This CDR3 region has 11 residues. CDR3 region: CASPIGGGYTF. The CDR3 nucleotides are TGTGCCAGCCCGATTGGGGGGGGCTACACCTTC.

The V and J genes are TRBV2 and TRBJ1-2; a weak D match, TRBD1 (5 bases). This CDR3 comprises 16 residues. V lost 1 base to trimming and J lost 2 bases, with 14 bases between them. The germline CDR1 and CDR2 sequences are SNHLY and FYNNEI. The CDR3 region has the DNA TGTGCCAGCAGTGAAGATGGTCCCGACAGAAACTATGGCTACACCTTC. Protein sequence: CASSEDGPDRNYGYTF.